Below, 23 T cell receptor beta chains from the same sample are listed, as sequenced in a study of T cell repertoires in cytomegalovirus infection. TCRdb itself ran the reads through MiXCR, one entry per CDR3 protein. This sample has roughly 46,000 distinct CDR3 sequences, with about 21% found just once. No antigens are known for them. Source: CD8+ T cells from cultured PBMCs, taken from culture after CMV antigen stimulation. The receptors originated from a human donor in good health (CMV status not recorded). Some clones in this sample may be carry-over from other donors' samples.

The sample holds a few counts of this clonotype. V is TRBV9 and J is TRBJ2-1; 15 bases line up with TRBD2. This CDR3 has 19 residues. The ends lost 3 bases at V and 2 bases at J; junction bases unmatched: 9. The germline CDR1 and CDR2 sequences are SGDLS and YYNGEE. Here the CDR3 DNA reads TGTGCCAGCAGCGCTCCTGGGACTAGCGGGGGGAAAGCCTACAATGAGCAGTTCTTC. Translation gives CASSAPGTSGGKAYNEQFF. Together with reference TRBV9 and TRBJ2-1, the CDR3 gives the full variable domain: DSGVTQTPKHLITATGQRVTLRCSPRSGDLSVYWYQQSLDQGLQFLIQYYNGEERAKGNILERFSAQQFPDLHSELNLSSLELGDSALYFCASSAPGTSGGKAYNEQFFGPGTRLTVL.

This clonotype was detected ten times or more. CDR3 bases: TGTGCCAGCAGCTTAGATGGGGGGGGCACAGATACGCAGTATTTT. It is translated as CASSLDGGGTDTQYF. This sequence joins TRBV11-2 and TRBJ2-3; 7 bases agree with TRBD2. Trimming cost V 0 bases and J 1 base; bases outside gene matches: 1. Germline assignment: CDR1 SGHAT and CDR2 FQNNGV. CDR3 length: 15 residues.

This clonotype was seen a few times. This chain joins TRBV5-1 and TRBJ1-2; D might be TRBD1 (6 bases). The V gene lost 4 bases and the J gene lost 2 bases, with 9 bases spanning the gap. The CDR3 loop spans 13 amino acids. Germline loops: CDR1 SGHRS, CDR2 YFSETQ. The CDR3 nucleotides are TGCGCCAGCAGCGGACAGTCAAACTATGGCTACACCTTC. Amino acid sequence: CASSGQSNYGYTF.

In its sample, this clonotype was seen many times. The chain links TRBV7-6 to TRBJ2-2; 9 positions agree with TRBD1. From germline, CDR1 is SGHVS and CDR2 FNYEAQ. There are 14 residues in the CDR3. V dropped 4 bases and J dropped 5; count of bases not matched to a gene: 2. CDR3: CASSWGQGTGELFF. CDR3 coding DNA: TGTGCCAGCAGCTGGGGACAGGGAACCGGGGAGCTGTTTTTT.

The V call is TRBV11-2, the J call TRBJ1-6, with 8 bases identical to TRBD1. The germline V gene has CDR1 SGHAT and CDR2 FQNNGV. The CDR3 is made up of 16 amino acids. The V and J ends lost 5 bases and 1 base, in that order; junction bases with no gene match: 4. CDR3 region: CASSRTGWSYNSPLHF. Written as DNA, the CDR3 is TGTGCCAGCAGCAGGACAGGGTGGTCCTATAATTCACCCCTCCACTTT.

This clonotype was observed at least ten times. V usage is TRBV7-7 and J usage is TRBJ2-2; 7 nucleotides line up with TRBD1. The J segment lost 0 bases and the V segment lost 5 bases, leaving 6 bases of the junction unmatched. The germline V gene has CDR1 SSHAT and CDR2 FNYEAQ (reference sequence). This CDR3 region has 16 residues. The CDR3 DNA reads as TGTGCCAGCAGCCCGATGACAGGGACGAACACCGGGGAGCTGTTTTTT. The encoded protein is CASSPMTGTNTGELFF.

This clonotype has a count of ten or more. The chain joins TRBV11-3 to TRBJ2-7, with TRBD2 identical over 15 bases. CDR1 and CDR2 from the germline V gene are SGHNT and YENEEA. The length of the CDR3 is 18 residues. V lost 7 bases, J lost 5 bases, and 15 bases stayed unmatched. The CDR3 loop reads CASTLGVGLAGGYDEQYF. In nucleotides, the CDR3 is TGTGCCAGCACCCTCGGTGTGGGACTAGCGGGGGGATATGACGAGCAGTACTTC.

V is TRBV7-8 and J is TRBJ1-2, with D tentatively TRBD1 (6 bases). Trimming left V 1 base short and J 3 bases short, with 12 bases between. Germline assignment: CDR1 SGHVS and CDR2 FQNEAQ. The CDR3 runs 15 residues. The CDR3 nucleotides read TGTGCCAGCAGCTTAGTGCAGGGGAAGGACTATGGCTACACCTTC. Translation: CASSLVQGKDYGYTF.

This clonotype was detected ten times or more. The chain links TRBV4-1 to TRBJ1-5, with a weak D call TRBD1 (5 bases). Germline assignment: CDR1 MGHRA and CDR2 YSYEKL. The V end lost 0 bases, the J end lost 0 bases, and 9 bases lay between the germline ends. This CDR3 has 16 amino acids. This CDR3 reads CASSQDGGSSNQPQHF. DNA of the CDR3: TGCGCCAGCAGCCAAGATGGGGGAAGTAGCAATCAGCCCCAGCATTTT.

V and J are TRBV15 and TRBJ2-7; TRBD2 matches at 7 bases. This CDR3 has 14 residues. V was clipped by 8 bases and J by 6 bases; unmatched bases: 13. Germline V gene sequence: CDR1 LNHNV, CDR2 YYDKDF (reference sequence). The CDR3 region has the DNA TGTGCCACCCACTCGGGGGGTGTATCTCCCGAGCAGTACTTC. Protein product: CATHSGGVSPEQYF.

The chain carries TRBV19 and TRBJ2-1; D uncertain. CDR3 length equals 13 residues. Between the trimmed V and J ends, which lost 6 bases and 6 bases, there was a span of 12 bases. Germline V lookup: CDR1 LNHDA, CDR2 SQIVND (reference sequence). The CDR3: CASRSPTPNEQFF. The CDR3 nucleotides read TGTGCCAGTAGAAGTCCGACTCCCAATGAGCAGTTCTTC.

The CDR3 DNA sequence: TGTGCCAGCAGTTACGGGGCCACAGATACGCAGTATTTT. It is translated as CASSYGATDTQYF. The chain links TRBV6-2 or TRBV6-3 to TRBJ2-3; perhaps TRBD1 as D (5 bases). The germline gives CDR1 MNHEY, CDR2 SVGEGT. Trimming removed 2 bases at V and 2 bases at J, with 5 bases between. The CDR3 length is 13 residues.

The chain uses TRBV20-1 and TRBJ2-7; TRBD2 is a possible D gene (6 bases). Looked up from germline, CDR1 is DFQATT and CDR2 is SNEGSKA (reference sequence). The CDR3 has 16 residues. V gave up 1 base and J gave up 2 bases, with 18 bases separating them. CDR3 region: CSARVRVPGATYEQYF. The CDR3 bases are TGCAGTGCTAGAGTGAGGGTCCCGGGAGCGACCTACGAGCAGTACTTC.

This clonotype has a count of ten or more. The CDR3 sequence is CASSTGLAGGSYEQYF. The CDR3 region has the DNA TGTGCCAGCAGCACTGGACTAGCGGGAGGGTCCTACGAGCAGTACTTC. The chain couples TRBV7-6 to TRBJ2-7; 15 bases line up with TRBD2. The CDR3 sequence is 16 residues long. Germline CDR1 and CDR2: SGHVS and FNYEAQ. V gave up 5 bases and J gave up 1 base; unmatched junction bases: 3. Looking up the rest from reference TRBV7-6 and TRBJ2-7 gives the full variable domain: GAGVSQSPRYKVTKRGQDVALRCDPISGHVSLYWYRQALGQGPEFLTYFNYEAQQDKSGLPNDRFSAERPEGSISTLTIQRTEQRDSAMYRCASSTGLAGGSYEQYFGPGTRLTVT.

This chain links TRBV20-1 with TRBJ2-3; 12 bases align to TRBD2. This CDR3 comprises 16 residues. Germline V CDR1 and CDR2: DFQATT, SNEGSKA (reference sequence). The CDR3 coding sequence is TGCAGGTTATTTGGATTTGGACTAGCGGGGTCGGATACGCAGTATTTT. It encodes CRLFGFGLAGSDTQYF.

The V call is TRBV7-9, the J call TRBJ2-5, with TRBD1 matching over 9 bases. The CDR3 sequence is 15 residues long. The germline gives CDR1 SEHNR, CDR2 FQNEAQ (reference sequence). Trimming cost V 1 base and J 2 bases; bases outside gene matches: 2. The CDR3 bases are TGTGCCAGCAGCTTAGGGACAGGGGTTCAAGAGACCCAGTACTTC. It translates to CASSLGTGVQETQYF.

Ten or more counts support this clonotype. This sequence joins TRBV27 and TRBJ1-2; unclear D gene. Germline CDR1 MNHEY, CDR2 SMNVEV (reference sequence). V was pared by 0 bases and J by 9 bases, with 14 bases between. There are 14 residues in the CDR3. CDR3 DNA sequence: TGTGCCAGCAGTTTATCGATAAGCGACCGGCGCTACACCTTC. Its protein is CASSLSISDRRYTF.

This clonotype came up many times. The rearrangement uses TRBV6-6 and TRBJ2-7, with TRBD1 matching over 12 bases. Germline assignment: CDR1 MNHNY and CDR2 SVGAGI (reference sequence). This CDR3 spans 17 amino acids. After removal of 4 bases from V and 5 bases from J, the junction contained 12 bases not matched to a gene. The CDR3 sequence: CASSFIPGQGARNEQYF. In DNA form, the CDR3 reads TGTGCCAGCAGTTTTATCCCGGGACAGGGGGCGCGGAACGAGCAGTACTTC.

This clonotype was detected many times. The chain carries TRBV7-2 and TRBJ2-7; 9 positions match TRBD2. Germline assignment: CDR1 SGHTA and CDR2 FQGNSA. This CDR3 contains 13 residues. J gave up 5 bases and V 5 bases, and 4 bases lay outside the gene matches. CDR3 sequence (DNA): TGTGCCAGCAGCCAACGACTAGCGGACGAGCAGTACTTC. This gives the protein CASSQRLADEQYF. Complete variable domain (other parts from reference TRBV7-2 and TRBJ2-7): GAGVSQSPSNKVTEKGKDVELRCDPISGHTALYWYRQSLGQGLEFLIYFQGNSAPDKSGLPSDRFSAERTGGSVSTLTIQRTQQEDSAVYLCASSQRLADEQYFGPGTRLTVT.

This clonotype was counted ten times or more. The chain couples TRBV6-2 or TRBV6-3 to TRBJ1-6; D not resolved. Trimming shortened V by 2 bases and J by 9 bases, and 14 bases separated the two germline ends. The CDR3 contains 15 residues. CDR1 MNHEY and CDR2 SVGEGT come from the germline V gene. The CDR3 DNA is TGTGCCAGCAGTTACGTCTCCCGGGGAGGTTCACCCCTCCACTTT. This codes for CASSYVSRGGSPLHF.

The chain uses TRBV18 and TRBJ1-6; a weak D match, TRBD1 (6 bases). V gave up 2 bases and J gave up 4 bases, with 9 bases separating them. CDR1 KGHSH and CDR2 LQKENI come from the germline V gene. The CDR3 loop spans 15 amino acids. CDR3 amino acids: CASSPDRLYNSPLHF. The CDR3 DNA sequence: TGTGCCAGCTCACCAGACAGGCTATATAATTCACCCCTCCACTTT.

The chain couples TRBV7-9 to TRBJ2-1; 7 bases are a match to TRBD2. J gave up 7 bases and V 7 bases, and 10 bases lay outside the gene matches. Germline V CDR1 and CDR2: SEHNR, FQNEAQ (reference sequence). This CDR3 is 14 amino acids long. The CDR3 coding sequence is TGTGCCAGCACCCTCGGCGGGCGGGAGAATGAGCAGTTCTTC. Amino acid sequence: CASTLGGRENEQFF.

This clonotype was counted a few times. The chain links TRBV15 to TRBJ1-1; 8 bases fit TRBD1. The germline V gene encodes CDR1 LNHNV and CDR2 YYDKDF (reference sequence). The CDR3 spans 12 residues. Germline trimming cut 7 bases from V and 4 bases from J; bases unmatched to any gene: 2. The CDR3 nucleotides are TGTGCCACCACGACAGGGGTCACTGAAGCTTTCTTT. It is translated as CATTTGVTEAFF.